The sequence of this TCR beta chain was determined in a study of T-cell memory formation after mild COVID-19. Turning to the study itself: The study found TCR clusters largely donor specific.

The table lists this clonotype with a few counts. What it binds is not known. TCRdb redid the calling of the 5' RACE reads with MiXCR, one entry per CDR3 protein. Found here are around 300,000 distinct CDR3 sequences, 12% to 15% of them singletons; the top ten hold approximately 21%. Study observations and caveats: Some responding clones appeared in pre-infection memory, suggesting cross-reactive memory joined. Largely, contracting CD4+ clones fell within CM and EM, and contracting CD8+ clones within EMRA.

V was shortened by 4 bases and J by 5 bases, with 12 bases between the two germline ends. Per germline, CDR1 MGHDK and CDR2 SYGVNS. The CDR3 is made up of 14 amino acids. The receptor's source is a man younger than 35 who had mild COVID-19 (a few samples of this study predate the infection). Cell type and time point are not known. Sequenced input: PBMCs or a T cell subset sorted from them (not recorded which). This chain links TRBV25-1 with TRBJ2-1, with a tentative D call TRBD2 (6 bases). The CDR3 bases are TGTGCCAGCAGTGGGCAGGGAGGAAACAATGAGCAGTTCTTC. Translated: CASSGQGGNNEQFF.